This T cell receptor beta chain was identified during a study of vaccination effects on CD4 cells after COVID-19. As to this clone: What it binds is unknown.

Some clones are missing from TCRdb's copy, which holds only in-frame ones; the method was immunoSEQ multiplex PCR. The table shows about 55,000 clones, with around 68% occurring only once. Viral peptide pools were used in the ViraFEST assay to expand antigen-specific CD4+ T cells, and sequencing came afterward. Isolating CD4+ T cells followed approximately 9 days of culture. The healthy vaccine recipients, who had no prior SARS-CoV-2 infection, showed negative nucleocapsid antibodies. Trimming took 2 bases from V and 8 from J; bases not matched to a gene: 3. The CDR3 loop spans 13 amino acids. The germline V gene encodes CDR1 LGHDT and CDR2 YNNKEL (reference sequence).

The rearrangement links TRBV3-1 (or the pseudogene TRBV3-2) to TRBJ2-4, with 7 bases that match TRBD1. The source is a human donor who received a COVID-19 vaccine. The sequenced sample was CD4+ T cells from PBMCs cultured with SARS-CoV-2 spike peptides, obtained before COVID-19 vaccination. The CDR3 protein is CASSQRGPDIQYF. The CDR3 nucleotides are TGTGCCAGCAGCCAAAGGGGGCCCGACATTCAGTACTTC.